This TCR beta chain was sequenced during a study of blood T cell repertoires in COVID-19. This CDR3 has 15 residues. V lost 1 base, J lost 4 bases, and 11 bases lay in between. The germline V gene encodes CDR1 SGHRS and CDR2 YFSETQ. Assay: immunoSEQ multiplex PCR; the TCRdb copy retains only in-frame clones and omits some. The repertoire holds approximately 330,000 clones, about 87% seen once, with around 9.9% in the top ten. Sequences were obtained from peripheral blood. This chain uses TRBV5-1 with TRBJ2-2; perhaps TRBD2 as D (6 bases). This TCR derives from a man in his thirties or forties with COVID-19, enrolled during active disease. CDR3 in DNA: TGCGCCAGCAGCTTGTTGATCGGGAGCACCGGGGAGCTGTTTTTT. As protein: CASSLLIGSTGELFF.